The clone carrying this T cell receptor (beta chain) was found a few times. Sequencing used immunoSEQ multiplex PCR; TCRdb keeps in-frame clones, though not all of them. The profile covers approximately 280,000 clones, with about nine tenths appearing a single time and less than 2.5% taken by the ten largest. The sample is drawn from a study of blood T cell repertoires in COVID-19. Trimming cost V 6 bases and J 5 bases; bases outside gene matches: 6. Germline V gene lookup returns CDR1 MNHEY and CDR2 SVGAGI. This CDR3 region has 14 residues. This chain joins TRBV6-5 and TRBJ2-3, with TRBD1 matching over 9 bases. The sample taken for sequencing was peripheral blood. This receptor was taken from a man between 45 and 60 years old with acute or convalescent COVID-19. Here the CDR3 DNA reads TGTGCCAGCAGGGGGGGACAGGGAGAAGATACGCAGTATTTT. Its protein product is CASRGGQGEDTQYF.